Listed below are T cell receptor beta chains from one sample, sequenced in a study of blood T cell repertoires in COVID-19. The method was immunoSEQ multiplex PCR; TCRdb's version includes in-frame clones alone and lacks a portion of them. The data hold 150,000 to 200,000 clones, with under 90% observed a single time. The sequencing sample was made of peripheral blood. These receptors came from an elderly woman with acute or convalescent COVID-19. The CDR3 runs from the conserved cysteine through the conserved F or W. A D gene is named only where the DNA matches it firmly. Rows may omit the clone size; those that give it use once, few, many or a size class.

few,TRBD2,TRBV5-1,TRBJ2-7,TGCGCCAGCAGCTTACAACCCGGGACTAGCGGATACGAGCAGTACTTC,CASSLQPGTSGYEQYF
-,TRBD1,TRBV28,TRBJ2-7,TGTGCCAGCGGCCAGGGGGCCTACGAGCAGTACTTC,CASGQGAYEQYF
-,TRBD1,TRBV7-9,TRBJ1-2,TGTGCCAGCAGCCCAGGGGGGACTTTTACTACTAACTATGGCTACACCTTC,CASSPGGTFTTNYGYTF
-,TRBD1,TRBV28,TRBJ2-4,TGTGCCAGCAGTTCAGCAGGGACAGGGGGCCCGGACATTCAGTACTTC,CASSSAGTGGPDIQYF
-,-,TRBV7-6,TRBJ2-7,TGTGCCAGCAGCTTATCCCCCGCAGTGGCCTACGAGCAGTACTTC,CASSLSPAVAYEQYF
-,TRBD2,TRBV3-1/TRBV3-2,TRBJ2-1,TGTGCCAGCCGTAGCGGGGGGGCCTACAATGAGCAGTTCTTC,CASRSGGAYNEQFF
-,-,TRBV19,TRBJ1-5,TGTGCCAGTAGTTTAAACACGTCTGCCCAGCATTTT,CASSLNTSAQHF
-,TRBD2,TRBV7-7,TRBJ2-3,TGTGCTAGCAGCTTAGGTCTAGCGGGGGCGGATACGCAGTATTTT,CASSLGLAGADTQYF
-,TRBD2,TRBV6-5,TRBJ2-2,TGTGCCAGCTTGGTTCGGGGAGGGACCACCGGGGAGCTGTTTTTT,CASLVRGGTTGELFF
-,TRBD2,TRBV4-2,TRBJ2-5,TGTGCCAGCAGCCAAGCGGGGGGAAAAGAGACCCAGTACTTC,CASSQAGGKETQYF
-,-,TRBV28,TRBJ1-1,TGTGCCAGCAGTTTGCTGTTTGGGCCGTTGAACACTGAAGCTTTCTTT,CASSLLFGPLNTEAFF
-,-,TRBV10-3,TRBJ1-2,TGTGCCATCACCCGAGAGGCCGCTGGGGGCTACACCTTC,CAITREAAGGYTF
-,TRBD2,TRBV4-1,TRBJ2-1,TGCGCCAGCAGCCAGCAGACTAGCGGTTTACACAATGAGCAGTTCTTC,CASSQQTSGLHNEQFF
-,TRBD2,TRBV2,TRBJ2-3,TGTGCCAGCAGGAGAAGAAGGATAGCGGGGGCCAGCACAGATACGCAGTATTTT,CASRRRRIAGASTDTQYF
-,TRBD2,TRBV5-6,TRBJ2-3,TGTGCCAGCAGCGCAACCGGGACTAGCGGGAGCCCAGATACGCAGTATTTT,CASSATGTSGSPDTQYF
-,-,TRBV9,TRBJ2-3,TGTGCCAGCAGCGTGGAGCTATCTAGCACAGATACGCAGTATTTT,CASSVELSSTDTQYF
-,-,TRBV5-5,TRBJ1-5,TGTGCCAGCAGCTTGGCCGACAGCAGCAATCAGCCCCAGCATTTT,CASSLADSSNQPQHF
-,-,TRBV27,TRBJ2-2,TGTGCCAGCAGTTTAGACCGGGACACATACACCGGGGAGCTGTTTTTT,CASSLDRDTYTGELFF
-,-,TRBV30,TRBJ2-7,TGTGCCTGGAGTATAAGCGTCGAGCAGTACTTC,CAWSISVEQYF
-,-,TRBV9,TRBJ1-3,TGTGCCAGCAGCCCCAGATTTGGTTCTGGAAACACCATATATTTT,CASSPRFGSGNTIYF
-,-,TRBV5-1,TRBJ1-2,TGCGCCAGCAGTAGGGAGATGCCCTATGGCTACACCTTC,CASSREMPYGYTF
-,-,TRBV3-1/TRBV3-2,TRBJ1-2,TGTGCCAGCAGCCTAGGTGGAGGGTATGGCTACACCTTC,CASSLGGGYGYTF
-,-,TRBV19,TRBJ1-1,TGTGCCAGTAGTATAGGAGGAGGGGTTGGAGCTTTCTTT,CASSIGGGVGAFF
few,TRBD1,TRBV6-1,TRBJ1-5,TGTGCCAGCAGTGCATTCGGGACAGGGGGCTATCAGCCCCAGCATTTT,CASSAFGTGGYQPQHF
-,-,TRBV5-1,TRBJ1-1,TGCGCCAGCAGCTTGGGACAGGCGACCACTGAAGCTTTCTTT,CASSLGQATTEAFF
few,TRBD1,TRBV2,TRBJ1-1,TGTGCCAGCAGTGGGCTAGGGGGCTGGAGCACTGAAGCTTTCTTT,CASSGLGGWSTEAFF
-,-,TRBV5-1,TRBJ2-2,TGCGCCAGCAGCTTGGAACAGCACACCGGGGAGCTGTTTTTT,CASSLEQHTGELFF
-,TRBD2,TRBV27,TRBJ2-5,TGTGCCAGCAGAACCTTGACTAGCCGACAAGAGACCCAGTACTTC,CASRTLTSRQETQYF
-,-,TRBV2,TRBJ1-1,TGTGCCAGCGGCGGGCGGGGGCCGGAAGCTTTCTTT,CASGGRGPEAFF
-,TRBD1,TRBV19,TRBJ1-1,TGTGCCAGCGCGAGACAGGGAAGGACTCCCGAAGCTTTCTTT,CASARQGRTPEAFF
-,-,TRBV3-1/TRBV3-2,TRBJ2-4,TGTGCCAGCAGCCAAACCAGGGGTGGCATTCAGTACTTC,CASSQTRGGIQYF
-,-,TRBV14,TRBJ2-7,TGTGCCAGCAGCCAAGGAGTTAGCGGCTACGAGCAGTACTTC,CASSQGVSGYEQYF
-,TRBD1,TRBV27,TRBJ2-7,TGTGCCAGCAAGCAGGGGGATTGGTACGAGCAGTACTTC,CASKQGDWYEQYF
-,-,TRBV10-3,TRBJ1-4,TGTGCCATCAGTGAGTCAACCAGGAAGAATGAAAAACTGTTTTTT,CAISESTRKNEKLFF
-,TRBD1,TRBV30,TRBJ1-6,TGTGCCCGTACGGGACAGGGGGCCTCACCCCTCCACTTT,CARTGQGASPLHF
-,-,TRBV9,TRBJ1-4,TGTGCCAGCAGCGTGTCACCCGGGAATGAAAAACTGTTTTTT,CASSVSPGNEKLFF
-,-,TRBV7-9,TRBJ2-2,TGTGCCAGCAGCTTAATCAGGAGGGAGCTGTTTTTT,CASSLIRRELFF
-,TRBD2,TRBV7-2,TRBJ2-1,TGTGCCAGCCGACTAGCGGAAAACAATGAGCAGTTCTTC,CASRLAENNEQFF
once,-,TRBV6-5,TRBJ1-6,TGTGCCAGCAGTTTCCTCCAAGGGGGTAATTCACCCCTCCACTTT,CASSFLQGGNSPLHF
once,-,TRBV2,TRBJ1-4,TGTGCCAGCAGGGAACGGGACATCCCAACTAATGAAAAACTGTTTTTT,CASRERDIPTNEKLFF
-,TRBD1,TRBV30,TRBJ2-5,TGTGCCTGGGGGGGGACAGGAGAGACCCAGTACTTC,CAWGGTGETQYF
-,TRBD1,TRBV5-4,TRBJ1-3,TGTGCCAGCAGCTTGGCCATGGGACAGCAAGGAAACACCATATATTTT,CASSLAMGQQGNTIYF
-,-,TRBV29-1,TRBJ1-4,TGCAGCGCCGGGGAGCTAGTCGGTGAAAAACTGTTTTTT,CSAGELVGEKLFF
once,TRBD1,TRBV18,TRBJ1-2,TGTGCCAGCTCGCCGGGACAGGGGGCAAAAGCTGCCTTC,CASSPGQGAKAAF
-,TRBD2,TRBV5-1,TRBJ2-1,TGCGCCAGCAGCTCCATGGCTAGCGGCTCCTACAATGAGCAGTTCTTC,CASSSMASGSYNEQFF
-,-,TRBV3-1/TRBV3-2,TRBJ2-2,TGTGCCAGCAGACCCCGGGACTCGATTTTCACCGGGGAGCTGTTTTTT,CASRPRDSIFTGELFF
-,TRBD1,TRBV2,TRBJ1-1,TGTGCCAGCAGCCTTTCAGGACAGGGCTATGCTGAAGCTTTCTTT,CASSLSGQGYAEAFF
-,-,TRBV5-8,TRBJ2-3,TGTGCCAGCAGCTTGGTAGGGGCAAGCACAGATACGCAGTATTTT,CASSLVGASTDTQYF
-,TRBD2,TRBV6-5,TRBJ2-7,TGTGCCAGCGGACTAGGCTACGAGCAGTACTTC,CASGLGYEQYF
-,-,TRBV4-2,TRBJ2-7,TGTGCCAGCAGCCAAGGAGGGCCTTTCGAGCAGTACTTC,CASSQGGPFEQYF
-,TRBD1,TRBV5-1,TRBJ1-5,TGCGCCAGCAGCTTGGACGTAACCGGGACAGGGTTACAGCCCCAGCATTTT,CASSLDVTGTGLQPQHF
-,TRBD2,TRBV19,TRBJ2-5,TGTGCCAGTAGTATATCACTAGCGGGAGGAGAGACCCAGTACTTC,CASSISLAGGETQYF
-,-,TRBV11-2,TRBJ2-3,TGTGCCAGCAGCCGGGGGATGGGGCCTACAGATACGCAGTATTTT,CASSRGMGPTDTQYF
medium-sized,TRBD1,TRBV5-6,TRBJ1-2,TGTGCCAGCAGCAAGGGACAGGGAATTTATGGCTACACCTTC,CASSKGQGIYGYTF
once,TRBD1,TRBV5-5,TRBJ1-1,TGTGCCAGCAGCCGCGGCATGGGACAGGGGAACACTGAAGCTTTCTTT,CASSRGMGQGNTEAFF
-,-,TRBV6-1,TRBJ2-3,TGTGCCAGCAGTGAAACAGGACGGCTACTTTCAGATACGCAGTATTTT,CASSETGRLLSDTQYF
-,-,TRBV6-6,TRBJ1-5,TGTGCCAGCAGGTCCGACAGGCGGGATCAGCCCCAGCATTTT,CASRSDRRDQPQHF
-,-,TRBV24-1,TRBJ1-2,TGTGCCACCAGTGGTACAGGGAGAGGCTACACCTTC,CATSGTGRGYTF
once,TRBD2,TRBV2,TRBJ2-5,TGTGCCAGCAGCGTATCTAGCGGGGGCCAAGAGACCCAGTACTTC,CASSVSSGGQETQYF
-,-,TRBV29-1,TRBJ1-2,TGCAGCGTTGACCGAGAGGTGGACAGTAACTATGGCTACACCTTC,CSVDREVDSNYGYTF